This is a list of T cell receptor beta chains from one sample in a study of blood T cell repertoires in COVID-19. Measured with immunoSEQ multiplex PCR; TCRdb has only the in-frame clones, and not every one. The sample includes some 130,000 clones, roughly 89% of them seen just once. Material: peripheral blood. Source of these receptors: a man aged 55 to 69 with COVID-19, enrolled during active disease. The CDR3 runs from the conserved cysteine through the conserved F or W. D genes are given only for firm matches. Not every row has a clone size; where given, it reads once, few, many or a size class.

TRBV9,NA,NA,TRBJ1-1,TGTGCCAGCAGCGTCACCACAGGGAACACTGAAGCTTTCTTT,CASSVTTGNTEAFF
TRBV2,TRBD1,NA,TRBJ1-5,TGTGCCAGCAGGGTTGACAGGGCTAATCAGCCCCAGCATTTT,CASRVDRANQPQHF
TRBV29-1,NA,NA,TRBJ2-3,TGCAGCGTTGGGGGAGGGGGATTCACAGATACGCAGTATTTT,CSVGGGGFTDTQYF
TRBV5-1,TRBD2,NA,TRBJ2-1,TGCGCCAGCAGCACCGCAAGCGGGGATGGTCAGTTCTTC,CASSTASGDGQFF
TRBV19,NA,NA,TRBJ1-6,TGTGCCAGTAGCCAAGGGCTGGGGGGGTACTCCCTCCACTTT,CASSQGLGGYSLHF
TRBV9,NA,once,TRBJ1-3,TGTGCCAGCAGCGTACAGGGGAGCTCTGGAAACACCATATATTTT,CASSVQGSSGNTIYF
TRBV7-2,TRBD1,NA,TRBJ1-2,TGTGCCAGCAGCCCTGATGGGACAGGCATTTATGGCTACACCTTC,CASSPDGTGIYGYTF
TRBV19,NA,NA,TRBJ2-3,TGTGCCAGTAGTATAATAATGGGGGGGGCCACAGATACGCAGTATTTT,CASSIIMGGATDTQYF
TRBV5-1,NA,NA,TRBJ1-5,TGCGCCAGCAGCTTAGATCCACTCCCCGGGCAGCCCCAGCATTTT,CASSLDPLPGQPQHF
TRBV7-9,NA,NA,TRBJ2-2,TGTGCCAGCAGTCACCCCATCGGGGGACGAGCCGGGGAGCTGTTTTTT,CASSHPIGGRAGELFF
TRBV7-2,NA,NA,TRBJ2-7,TGTGCCAGCAGCTTAGGGGCAGGGATTATCGACGAGCAGTACTTC,CASSLGAGIIDEQYF
TRBV3-1/TRBV3-2,NA,NA,TRBJ2-4,TGTGCCAGCAGCCAAGGCCAGGGGGCCAAAAACATTCAGTACTTC,CASSQGQGAKNIQYF
TRBV5-1,TRBD2,NA,TRBJ2-2,TGCGCCAGCAGCCGCAGCGGGGGGCCGGGAACCGGGGAGCTGTTTTTT,CASSRSGGPGTGELFF
TRBV9,NA,NA,TRBJ1-5,TGTGCCAGCAGCGTAGACCCTTCACGGGATCAGCCCCAGCATTTT,CASSVDPSRDQPQHF
TRBV18,TRBD1,NA,TRBJ1-2,TGTGCCAGCTCACCGACGGACAGGGGGCTTGGCTACACCTTC,CASSPTDRGLGYTF
TRBV27,NA,NA,TRBJ1-2,TGTGCCAGCAGTTTAGTCAAGAGTGCCAGGGGCTCGAACTATGGCTACACCTTC,CASSLVKSARGSNYGYTF
TRBV5-4,TRBD2,NA,TRBJ2-1,TGTGCCAGCAGCCGGGCCCCGACTAGCTCCGGGTACAATGAGCAGTTCTTC,CASSRAPTSSGYNEQFF
TRBV11-1,TRBD2,NA,TRBJ2-5,TGTGCCAGCAGCTTTGCGGCGGGGGGGCTCCGGGAGACCCAGTACTTC,CASSFAAGGLRETQYF